This T cell receptor beta chain is drawn from a study of early T cells in non-severe SARS-CoV-2 infection. Study details: Whole-blood bulk RNA, unsorted, was sequenced, and chains were unpaired.

This clonotype was seen a few times. As yet, its antigen is unknown. The CDR3 runs 12 residues. Germline CDR1 reads ENHRY; CDR2 reads SYGVKD. The V segment lost 6 bases and the J segment 11 bases; nucleotides outside the gene matches: 9. cDNA molecules, individually, were tagged with unique molecular identifiers. One entry per CDR3 protein, called by TCRdb with MiXCR from the 5' RACE reads. The table has tens of thousands of distinct CDR3 sequences, approximately 15% seen once; the top ten hold about 6%. Whole-study results and caveats: The VDJdb matching leaned toward anti-spike CD8 responses and overlooked private and CD4 specificities.

The receptor's source is an adult who was a healthcare worker with PCR-confirmed SARS-CoV-2 infection or an uninfected control (not recorded which). Sequenced input: whole blood. V gene TRBV10-3 combines with J gene TRBJ1-1, with 7 bases matching TRBD1. CDR3: CAISRQGTEAFF. DNA of the CDR3: TGTGCCATCAGCCGACAGGGAACGGAGGCTTTCTTT.